Listed below are T cell receptor beta chains from one sample, sequenced in a study of patients and donors after allogeneic stem cell transplantation. TCRdb re-derived calls from the RT-PCR reads in MiXCR, one entry per CDR3 protein. The table shows some 17,000 distinct CDR3 sequences, with 27% occurring only once. Sequencing used blood, either unsorted or a sorted T cell fraction (not recorded which). The source of these receptors is a human donor who was either an allogeneic HSCT recipient or a stem cell or donor lymphocyte infusion donor (not recorded which). It is not recorded whose cells these are; they may come from a transplant donor. The CDR3 runs from the conserved cysteine through the conserved F or W. The order of the fields is J gene, D gene, V gene, clone size, CDR3 DNA, CDR3 protein. D genes are given only for firm matches. Where a row states a size, it is once, few, many or the class of an expanded clone; other rows omit it.

j_call: TRBJ2-1
d_call: .
v_call: TRBV7-2
clone_size: few
cdr3_nt: TGTGCCAGCAGCTGGGCAACCTACAATGAGCAGTTCTTC
cdr3_aa: CASSWATYNEQFF

j_call: TRBJ1-4
d_call: .
v_call: TRBV10-2
clone_size: .
cdr3_nt: TGCGCCAGCAGTGATCCGGGACACATTAATGAAAAACTGTTTTTT
cdr3_aa: CASSDPGHINEKLFF

j_call: TRBJ1-2
d_call: .
v_call: TRBV12-3/TRBV12-4
clone_size: .
cdr3_nt: TGTGCCAGCAGTCCGGGCCCTTCTATAGCTAACTATGGCTACACCTTC
cdr3_aa: CASSPGPSIANYGYTF

j_call: TRBJ1-5
d_call: .
v_call: TRBV7-2
clone_size: few
cdr3_nt: TGTGCCAGCAGCCTGGCAAATGAGCCCCAGCATTTT
cdr3_aa: CASSLANEPQHF

j_call: TRBJ1-3
d_call: .
v_call: TRBV29-1
clone_size: .
cdr3_nt: TGCAGCGTTGCGGCAGGGATGAACACCATATATTTT
cdr3_aa: CSVAAGMNTIYF

j_call: TRBJ1-2
d_call: .
v_call: TRBV7-2
clone_size: .
cdr3_nt: TGTGCCAGCAGCCATGACCTTTATGGCTACACCTTC
cdr3_aa: CASSHDLYGYTF

j_call: TRBJ2-7
d_call: .
v_call: TRBV5-1
clone_size: few
cdr3_nt: TGCGCCAGCAGCCTAGACAGTGAATTTTCCTACGAGCAGTACTTC
cdr3_aa: CASSLDSEFSYEQYF

j_call: TRBJ1-5
d_call: .
v_call: TRBV27
clone_size: few
cdr3_nt: TGTGCCAGCAGCACAACAGGGCTGGCGAGGCAGCCCCAGCATTTT
cdr3_aa: CASSTTGLARQPQHF

j_call: TRBJ1-1
d_call: .
v_call: TRBV4-1
clone_size: many
cdr3_nt: TGCGCCAGCAGCCAAAAAGCCCTGAACACTGAAGCTTTCTTT
cdr3_aa: CASSQKALNTEAFF

j_call: TRBJ1-2
d_call: .
v_call: TRBV7-9
clone_size: .
cdr3_nt: TGTGCCAGCAGCTCGAGGGGTTTTAACTATGGCTACACCTTC
cdr3_aa: CASSSRGFNYGYTF

j_call: TRBJ1-6
d_call: .
v_call: TRBV29-1
clone_size: .
cdr3_nt: TGCAGCGTTGAAGATCGGCAGGTCCTCCACTTT
cdr3_aa: CSVEDRQVLHF

j_call: TRBJ2-3
d_call: .
v_call: TRBV27
clone_size: .
cdr3_nt: TGTGCCAGCAGGGCCCTAAAGCCAGATACGCAGTATTTT
cdr3_aa: CASRALKPDTQYF

j_call: TRBJ1-5
d_call: .
v_call: TRBV20-1
clone_size: few
cdr3_nt: TGCAGTGCAACAGGGAATCAGCCCCAGCATTTT
cdr3_aa: CSATGNQPQHF

j_call: TRBJ2-1
d_call: .
v_call: TRBV6-2/TRBV6-3
clone_size: .
cdr3_nt: TGTGCCAGCAGCCGGTCAAATGAGCAGTTCTTC
cdr3_aa: CASSRSNEQFF

j_call: TRBJ2-7
d_call: TRBD2
v_call: TRBV20-1
clone_size: .
cdr3_nt: TGCAGTGCTACGACTAGCGGGGAGCCACTCCCGCTAGACAACGAGCAGTACTTC
cdr3_aa: CSATTSGEPLPLDNEQYF

j_call: TRBJ1-1
d_call: .
v_call: TRBV5-1
clone_size: few
cdr3_nt: TGCGCCAGCAGCTTTAGGATGAACACTGAAGCTTTCTTT
cdr3_aa: CASSFRMNTEAFF

j_call: TRBJ1-3
d_call: .
v_call: TRBV18
clone_size: .
cdr3_nt: TGTGCCAGCTCACTCCTGGGCCCCTCCTCTGGAAACACCATATATTTT
cdr3_aa: CASSLLGPSSGNTIYF

j_call: TRBJ1-6
d_call: .
v_call: TRBV27
clone_size: .
cdr3_nt: TGTGCCAGCAGTCCCCAGGGAATGAATTCACCCCTCCACTTT
cdr3_aa: CASSPQGMNSPLHF

j_call: TRBJ2-1
d_call: .
v_call: TRBV12-3/TRBV12-4
clone_size: .
cdr3_nt: TGTGCCAGCAGTCTACAGGGCTACCACAATGAGCAGTTCTTC
cdr3_aa: CASSLQGYHNEQFF

j_call: TRBJ2-2
d_call: TRBD1
v_call: TRBV5-1
clone_size: .
cdr3_nt: TGCGCCAGCAGCTCCACGCCGGGACAGGCCTCCGGGGAGCTGTTTTTT
cdr3_aa: CASSSTPGQASGELFF

j_call: TRBJ1-1
d_call: .
v_call: TRBV5-1
clone_size: .
cdr3_nt: TGCGCCAGCAGCTTGGCCTCGCAGATGAACACTGAAGCTTTCTTT
cdr3_aa: CASSLASQMNTEAFF

j_call: TRBJ1-2
d_call: .
v_call: TRBV20-1
clone_size: few
cdr3_nt: TGCAGTGCTAGAGATGGGGGGCTACTGACAGGCCCCTGGGGGTATGGCTACACCTTC
cdr3_aa: CSARDGGLLTGPWGYGYTF

j_call: TRBJ2-1
d_call: .
v_call: TRBV18
clone_size: .
cdr3_nt: TGTGCCAGCGAGGGGATGGCGAGCAATGAGCAGTTCTTC
cdr3_aa: CASEGMASNEQFF

j_call: TRBJ1-2
d_call: .
v_call: TRBV5-1
clone_size: many
cdr3_nt: TGCGCCAGCAGCTTGGGACAGAGAGCTAACTATGGCTACACCTTC
cdr3_aa: CASSLGQRANYGYTF

j_call: TRBJ1-2
d_call: .
v_call: TRBV4-1
clone_size: few
cdr3_nt: TGCGCCAGCAGCCAAACCCCCTGGAACTATGGCTACACCTTC
cdr3_aa: CASSQTPWNYGYTF

j_call: TRBJ1-1
d_call: TRBD1
v_call: TRBV4-3
clone_size: .
cdr3_nt: TGCGCCAGCAGCCGGGACAGGGGCCCCTTTGAAGCTTTCTTT
cdr3_aa: CASSRDRGPFEAFF

j_call: TRBJ2-5
d_call: .
v_call: TRBV4-2
clone_size: .
cdr3_nt: TGTGCCAGCAGCCAATCCGAGACCCAGTACTTC
cdr3_aa: CASSQSETQYF

j_call: TRBJ2-2
d_call: .
v_call: TRBV9
clone_size: medium-sized
cdr3_nt: TGTGCCAGCGCGGAAGGGACCCTGAACACCGGGGAGCTGTTTTTT
cdr3_aa: CASAEGTLNTGELFF

j_call: TRBJ2-3
d_call: .
v_call: TRBV4-3
clone_size: .
cdr3_nt: TGCGCCAGCAGCCAAGATTTGGCAGATACGCAGTATTTT
cdr3_aa: CASSQDLADTQYF

j_call: TRBJ2-7
d_call: .
v_call: TRBV18
clone_size: .
cdr3_nt: TGTGCCAGCTCACCCAGACAGACGGTCTCCTACGAGCAGTACTTC
cdr3_aa: CASSPRQTVSYEQYF

j_call: TRBJ2-3
d_call: .
v_call: TRBV25-1
clone_size: .
cdr3_nt: TGTGCCAGCAGTGAGTCGCAGCGAACAGATACGCAGTATTTT
cdr3_aa: CASSESQRTDTQYF

j_call: TRBJ1-3
d_call: .
v_call: TRBV3-1
clone_size: .
cdr3_nt: TGTGCCAGCAGCCAAGGATTTCTAGGTTCCATCTCTGGAAACACCATATATTTT
cdr3_aa: CASSQGFLGSISGNTIYF

j_call: TRBJ2-4
d_call: TRBD1
v_call: TRBV11-1
clone_size: .
cdr3_nt: TGTGCCAGCAGCCCACCCGGGACAGCTAAAAACATTCAGTACTTC
cdr3_aa: CASSPPGTAKNIQYF

j_call: TRBJ1-1
d_call: .
v_call: TRBV12-3/TRBV12-4
clone_size: few
cdr3_nt: TGTGCCAGCAGGGCACAGGAGAACACTGAAGCTTTCTTT
cdr3_aa: CASRAQENTEAFF

j_call: TRBJ1-1
d_call: .
v_call: TRBV11-2
clone_size: .
cdr3_nt: TGTGCCAGCAGCTTTAGCGGGAACACTGAAGCTTTCTTT
cdr3_aa: CASSFSGNTEAFF

j_call: TRBJ1-5
d_call: TRBD1
v_call: TRBV12-3/TRBV12-4
clone_size: .
cdr3_nt: TGTGCCAGCAGCACCGACAGGGAGAGCAATCAGCCCCAGCATTTT
cdr3_aa: CASSTDRESNQPQHF

j_call: TRBJ1-6
d_call: .
v_call: TRBV5-1
clone_size: many
cdr3_nt: TGCGCCAGCAGCTTGGTACTAGGGGCAGCCGGATCACCCCTCCACTTT
cdr3_aa: CASSLVLGAAGSPLHF

j_call: TRBJ2-7
d_call: .
v_call: TRBV20-1
clone_size: once
cdr3_nt: TGCAGTGCTGACCAGGGCTCCTACGAGCAGTACTTC
cdr3_aa: CSADQGSYEQYF

j_call: TRBJ2-5
d_call: .
v_call: TRBV9
clone_size: many
cdr3_nt: TGTGCCAGCAGCGTAGAGGAGGTGGAAGAGACCCAGTACTTC
cdr3_aa: CASSVEEVEETQYF

j_call: TRBJ1-4
d_call: TRBD1
v_call: TRBV5-1
clone_size: .
cdr3_nt: TGCGCCAGCAGCTTGGGGGACAGGGCTGAAAAACTGTTTTTT
cdr3_aa: CASSLGDRAEKLFF

j_call: TRBJ1-5
d_call: .
v_call: TRBV15
clone_size: many
cdr3_nt: TGTGCCACCAGCAGAGATCTTGGAGCCGTGCCCCAGCATTTT
cdr3_aa: CATSRDLGAVPQHF

j_call: TRBJ2-1
d_call: TRBD1
v_call: TRBV28
clone_size: .
cdr3_nt: TGTACCAGCAGCCTAACCGGGACAGGGTCCAATGAGCAGTTCTTC
cdr3_aa: CTSSLTGTGSNEQFF

j_call: TRBJ1-1
d_call: .
v_call: TRBV7-9
clone_size: .
cdr3_nt: TGTGCCAGCAGTGTGCCCCTCGGGGGAGAGAGCTTCTTT
cdr3_aa: CASSVPLGGESFF

j_call: TRBJ1-1
d_call: .
v_call: TRBV20-1
clone_size: many
cdr3_nt: TGCAGTGCTAGTACGAACACTGAAGCTTTCTTT
cdr3_aa: CSASTNTEAFF

j_call: TRBJ1-4
d_call: TRBD1
v_call: TRBV10-3
clone_size: many
cdr3_nt: TGTGCCATCAGTGAGTCGACAGGGGGCGAAAAACTGTTTTTT
cdr3_aa: CAISESTGGEKLFF